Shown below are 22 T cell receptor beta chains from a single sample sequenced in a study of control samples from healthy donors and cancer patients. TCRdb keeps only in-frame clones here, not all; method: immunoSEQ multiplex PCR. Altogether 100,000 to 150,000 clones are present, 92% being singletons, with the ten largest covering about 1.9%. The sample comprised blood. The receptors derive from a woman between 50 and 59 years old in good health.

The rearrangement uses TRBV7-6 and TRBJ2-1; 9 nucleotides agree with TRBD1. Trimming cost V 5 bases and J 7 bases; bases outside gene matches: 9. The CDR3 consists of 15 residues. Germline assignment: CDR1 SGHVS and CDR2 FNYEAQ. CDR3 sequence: CASSNKRQGGNEQFF. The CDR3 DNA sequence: TGTGCCAGCAGCAATAAACGACAGGGGGGAAATGAGCAGTTCTTC.

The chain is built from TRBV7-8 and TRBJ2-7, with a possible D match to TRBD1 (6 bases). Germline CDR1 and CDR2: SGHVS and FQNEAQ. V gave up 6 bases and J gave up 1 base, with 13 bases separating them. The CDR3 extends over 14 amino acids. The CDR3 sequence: CASSSRDKSYEQYF. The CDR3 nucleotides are TGTGCCAGCAGTTCCCGGGACAAGTCCTACGAGCAGTACTTC.

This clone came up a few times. CDR3 region: CASSLDPLPGPNTEAFF. CDR3 coding DNA: TGTGCCAGCAGCTTAGATCCACTACCGGGACCGAACACTGAAGCTTTCTTT. The chain carries TRBV11-2 and TRBJ1-1; maybe TRBD1 (5 bases). CDR1 is SGHAT, CDR2 FQNNGV, per germline. The CDR3 covers 17 residues. V was pared by 0 bases and J by 1 base, with 15 bases between.

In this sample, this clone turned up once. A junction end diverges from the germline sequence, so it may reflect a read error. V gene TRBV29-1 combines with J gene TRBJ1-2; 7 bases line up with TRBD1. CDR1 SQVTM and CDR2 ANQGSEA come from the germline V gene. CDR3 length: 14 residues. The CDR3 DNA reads TGCAGCGTTCAAGAGGACAGGAGAGACTATGGCTACACCTTC. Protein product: CSVQEDRRDYGYTF.

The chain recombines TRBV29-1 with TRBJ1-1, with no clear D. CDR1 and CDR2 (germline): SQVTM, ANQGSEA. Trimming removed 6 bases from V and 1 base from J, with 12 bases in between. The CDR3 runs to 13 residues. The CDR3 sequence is CSVVRSSNTEAFF. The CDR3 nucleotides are TGCAGCGTGGTTCGGAGCTCGAACACTGAAGCTTTCTTT.

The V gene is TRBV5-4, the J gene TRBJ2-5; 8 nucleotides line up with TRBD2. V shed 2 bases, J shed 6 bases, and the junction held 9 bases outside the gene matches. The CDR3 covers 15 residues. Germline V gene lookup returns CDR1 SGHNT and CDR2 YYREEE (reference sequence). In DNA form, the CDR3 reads TGTGCCAGCAGCTTTGGGGAAGGTAGCGGGAAGACCCAGTACTTC. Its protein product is CASSFGEGSGKTQYF.

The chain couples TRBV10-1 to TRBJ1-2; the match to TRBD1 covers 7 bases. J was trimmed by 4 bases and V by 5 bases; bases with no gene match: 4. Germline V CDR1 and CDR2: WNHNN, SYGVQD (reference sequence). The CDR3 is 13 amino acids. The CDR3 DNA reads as TGCGCCAGCAGTTGGGACAGAGCCTATGGCTACACCTTC. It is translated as CASSWDRAYGYTF.

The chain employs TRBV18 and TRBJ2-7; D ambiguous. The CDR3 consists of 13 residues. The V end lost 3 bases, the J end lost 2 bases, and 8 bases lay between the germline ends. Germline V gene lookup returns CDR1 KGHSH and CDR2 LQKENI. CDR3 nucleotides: TGTGCCAGCTCACCGGGATTAGCCTACGAGCAGTACTTC. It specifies CASSPGLAYEQYF.

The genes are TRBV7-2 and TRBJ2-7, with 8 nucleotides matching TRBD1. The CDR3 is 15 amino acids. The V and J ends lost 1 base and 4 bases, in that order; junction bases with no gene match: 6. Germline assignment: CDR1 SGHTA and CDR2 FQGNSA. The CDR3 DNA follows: TGTGCCAGCAGCTTAGGGGCAGGGGGCTATTACGAGCAGTACTTC. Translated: CASSLGAGGYYEQYF. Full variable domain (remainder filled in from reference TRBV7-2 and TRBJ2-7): GAGVSQSPSNKVTEKGKDVELRCDPISGHTALYWYRQSLGQGLEFLIYFQGNSAPDKSGLPSDRFSAERTGGSVSTLTIQRTQQEDSAVYLCASSLGAGGYYEQYFGPGTRLTVT.

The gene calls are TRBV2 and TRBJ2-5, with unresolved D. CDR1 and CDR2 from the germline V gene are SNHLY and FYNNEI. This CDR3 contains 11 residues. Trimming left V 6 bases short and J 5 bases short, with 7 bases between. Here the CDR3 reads CASSAGETQYF. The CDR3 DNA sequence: TGTGCCAGCAGCGCTGGGGAGACCCAGTACTTC.

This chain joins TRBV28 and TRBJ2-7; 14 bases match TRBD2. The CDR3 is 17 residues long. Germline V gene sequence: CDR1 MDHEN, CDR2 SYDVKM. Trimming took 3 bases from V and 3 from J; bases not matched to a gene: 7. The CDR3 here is CASSFPPGLAGDYEQYF. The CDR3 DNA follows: TGTGCCAGCAGTTTCCCGCCGGGACTAGCGGGAGACTACGAGCAGTACTTC.

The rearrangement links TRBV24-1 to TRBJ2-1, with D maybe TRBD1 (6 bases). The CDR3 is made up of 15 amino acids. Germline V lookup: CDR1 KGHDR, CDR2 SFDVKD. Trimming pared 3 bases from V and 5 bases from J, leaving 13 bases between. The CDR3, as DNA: TGTGCCACCAGTGATACGAGGGGGTACAACAATGAGCAGTTCTTC. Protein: CATSDTRGYNNEQFF.

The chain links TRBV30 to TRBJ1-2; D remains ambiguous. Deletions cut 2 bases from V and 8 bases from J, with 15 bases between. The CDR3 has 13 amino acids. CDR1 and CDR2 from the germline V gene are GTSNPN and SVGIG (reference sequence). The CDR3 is CAWSRERAQGYTF. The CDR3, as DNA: TGTGCCTGGAGTCGTGAGAGGGCGCAAGGCTACACCTTC.

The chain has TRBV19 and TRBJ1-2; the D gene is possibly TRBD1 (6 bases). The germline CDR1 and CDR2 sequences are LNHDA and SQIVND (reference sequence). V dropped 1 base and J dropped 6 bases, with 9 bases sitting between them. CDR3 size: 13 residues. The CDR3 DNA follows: TGTGCCAGTAGTATAGCCCGACAGGATGGCTACACCTTC. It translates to CASSIARQDGYTF.

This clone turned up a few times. The CDR3 nucleotides read TGTGCCAGCAGCTTAGCGTATGACACCGGGGAGCTGTTTTTT. Translating gives CASSLAYDTGELFF. The chain carries TRBV7-8 and TRBJ2-2; D uncertain. Between the trimmed V and J ends, which lost 0 bases and 3 bases, there was a span of 5 bases. The CDR3 has 14 residues. From germline, CDR1 is SGHVS and CDR2 FQNEAQ.

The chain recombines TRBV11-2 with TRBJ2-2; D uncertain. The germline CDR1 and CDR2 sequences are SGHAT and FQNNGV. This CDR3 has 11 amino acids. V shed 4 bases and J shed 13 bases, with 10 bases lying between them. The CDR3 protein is CASSSTGWLFF. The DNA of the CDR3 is TGTGCCAGCAGCTCGACCGGGTGGCTGTTTTTT.

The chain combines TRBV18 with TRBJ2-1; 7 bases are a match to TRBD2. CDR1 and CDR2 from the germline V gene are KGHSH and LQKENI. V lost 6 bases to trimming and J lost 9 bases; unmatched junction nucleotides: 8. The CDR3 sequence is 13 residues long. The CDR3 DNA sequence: TGTGCCAGCTCGCCTCGGGAGGCGGGTGAGCAGTTCTTC. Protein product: CASSPREAGEQFF.

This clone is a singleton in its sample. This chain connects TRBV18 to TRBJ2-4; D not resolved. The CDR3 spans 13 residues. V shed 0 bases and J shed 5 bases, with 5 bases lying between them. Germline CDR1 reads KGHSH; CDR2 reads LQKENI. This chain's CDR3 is CASSPPTENIQYF. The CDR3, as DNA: TGTGCCAGCTCACCACCAACAGAAAACATTCAGTACTTC. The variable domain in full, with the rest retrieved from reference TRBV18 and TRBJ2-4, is NAGVMQNPRHLVRRRGQEARLRCSPMKGHSHVYWYRQLPEEGLKFMVYLQKENIIDESGMPKERFSAEFPKEGPSILRIQQVVRGDSAAYFCASSPPTENIQYFGAGTRLSVL.

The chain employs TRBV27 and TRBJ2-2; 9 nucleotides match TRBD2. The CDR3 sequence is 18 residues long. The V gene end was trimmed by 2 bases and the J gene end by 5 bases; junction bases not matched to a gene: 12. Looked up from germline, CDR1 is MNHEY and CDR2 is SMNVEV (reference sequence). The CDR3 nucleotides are TGTGCCAGCAGTTTACGTTCCCTAGCGGGAAGTGGGACCGGGGAGCTGTTTTTT. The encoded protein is CASSLRSLAGSGTGELFF.

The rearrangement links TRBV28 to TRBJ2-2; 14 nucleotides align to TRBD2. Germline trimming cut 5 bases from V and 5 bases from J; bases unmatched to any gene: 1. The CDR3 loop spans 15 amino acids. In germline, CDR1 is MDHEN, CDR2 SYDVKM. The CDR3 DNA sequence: TGTGCCAGCAGTGGGACTAGCGGGAGAACCGGGGAGCTGTTTTTT. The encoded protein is CASSGTSGRTGELFF.

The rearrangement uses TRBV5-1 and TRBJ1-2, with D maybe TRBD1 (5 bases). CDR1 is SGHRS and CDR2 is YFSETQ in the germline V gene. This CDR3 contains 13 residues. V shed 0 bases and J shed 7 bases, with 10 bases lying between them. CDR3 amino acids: CASSLEGRGGYTF. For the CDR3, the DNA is TGCGCCAGCAGCTTGGAGGGACGGGGTGGCTACACCTTC. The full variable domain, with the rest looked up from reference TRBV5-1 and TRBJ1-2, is KAGVTQTPRYLIKTRGQQVTLSCSPISGHRSVSWYQQTPGQGLQFLFEYFSETQRNKGNFPGRFSGRQFSNSRSEMNVSTLELGDSALYLCASSLEGRGGYTFGSGTRLTVV.

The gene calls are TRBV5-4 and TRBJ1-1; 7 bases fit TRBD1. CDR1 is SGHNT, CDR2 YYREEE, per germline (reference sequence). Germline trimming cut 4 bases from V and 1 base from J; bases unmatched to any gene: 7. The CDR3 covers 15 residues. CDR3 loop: CASSGGQLTNTEAFF. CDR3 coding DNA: TGTGCCAGCAGCGGGGGACAGCTTACGAACACTGAAGCTTTCTTT.